The sequence of this T cell receptor beta chain was determined in a study of T cell responses to AZD1222 COVID-19 vaccine. Whole-study results and caveats: Females made up more of the donors, who were largely white British, and clonal diversity may have come out too low. Spike-specific TCR breadth and depth went up after people got two AZD1222 doses. At 160-218 and 743-854, vaccine-associated CD4 TCRs were dominant, and they spanned spike. Reportedly, close to half of spike-specific TCRs are directed against unmutated variant regions.

Sequencing was performed with immunoSEQ multiplex PCR; in TCRdb, only in-frame clones are kept and a portion is missing. The table lists 150,000 to 200,000 clones, around 90% of them singletons. With 6 bases removed from V and 2 bases from J, the gap between germline ends came to 7 bases. The germline gives CDR1 DFQATT, CDR2 SNEGSKA (reference sequence). This CDR3 contains 11 residues. This clone was counted a single time. The antigen is unknown. Sequenced here: peripheral blood, sampled 28 days after the second AZD1222 dose. The chain has TRBV20-1 and TRBJ1-2; D is unresolved. This TCR came from an adult who received the AZD1222 COVID-19 vaccine. DNA of the CDR3: TGCAGTGCCGGGAGCAACTATGGCTACACCTTC. Its protein is CSAGSNYGYTF.